This T cell receptor (beta chain) comes out of a study of shared clonotypes between healthy human individuals (dated by TCRdb to 2020 to 2022). Regarding the complete study: Three men and two women, aged 18 to 49 years, made up the cohort. For each donor, CD4 naive and CD4 memory were each run on three plates, CD8 naive on two plates, and CD8 memory on one plate. The study deeply sequenced blood TCR repertoires of five healthy adults to estimate repertoire size and the extent of clonotype sharing between individuals. Per donor, leukapheresis produced somewhere between about 0.85 and 9.5 billion PBMCs. To increase sequencing depth and limit assay-specific biases, TCR repertoire library preparation and sequencing were carried out by different laboratories using diverse techniques. General conclusions and limits of the study: Incomplete sequencing was indicated by rarefaction of sorted-subset datasets, despite the large sequencing depth. Sampling was limited to blood, and TCR repertoires in tissue likely differ from TCR repertoires in blood. Because the study included a small number of donors, the genetic and exposure-history diversity represented was limited. Based on pairwise subsampling, the degree of clonotype sharing among donors was expected to be affected by sequencing depth. Naive subsets generally had larger estimated clonotype richness than memory subsets did. Higher generation probabilities were observed for clonotypes shared by all four sorted-subset donors than for non-shared clonotypes. When a handful of donors were compared, the shared fraction of clonotypes was 5% to 6.5% for naive CD4, approximately 3.5% for naive CD8, 2% to 2.5% for memory CD4, and 0.3% to 0.5% for memory CD8.

About this clone itself: Its antigen is unknown. Base quality data are lacking; no much larger clone is found one base away.

Taken from cysteine to phenylalanine, the CDR3 has 15 residues. Here the CDR3 DNA is all that survives: 45 bases in frame from base 1. Clipping removes 5 bases from V and 1 base from J, with 8 as the unmatched junction base count. From the germline V gene, CDR1 is SGHDT and CDR2 is YYEEEE. Using the deep immunoSEQ assay, multiplex PCR amplified TCR CDR3 regions from genomic DNA. Extracted genomic DNA from each cell subset was spread evenly across all wells of several immunoSEQ 96-well plates, with each plate serving as a replicate. For sorted subsets, 200 ng of genomic DNA, equivalent to roughly 33,000 T cell genomes, went into each replicate PCR. The purified libraries were quantified using a Qubit 3.0 fluorometer, sized with a Bioanalyzer 2100, and then quantified again using the KAPA Library Quantification kit. Each immunoSEQ 96-well plate was sequenced on its own single-read 150-cycle Illumina NextSeq 550 flow cell. The paper's data handling went like this. Because the immunoSEQ output held only junctional sequences and lacked quality scores, the filtering could not match the filtering applied to full-length reads. To assign V/J genes and CDR3, sequences were annotated against IMGT germline references using PyIR, a Python wrapper for IgBLAST v1.9. Any read was removed if the V/J assignment was weak (E-value above 1e-6), the CDR3 was missing, or the read contained stop codons, out-of-frame junctions, or ambiguous translated residues. V3J clonotypes were defined as sequences sharing the same inferred V gene, J gene, and CDR3 amino acid sequence. Percentage overlap between repertoires was computed as shared unique clonotypes divided by the size of the smaller repertoire. Repertoire richness was assessed with RTK rarefaction, the Chao1 estimator, and Recon v2.1 estimates of unobserved clonotypes. For all TCRbeta clonotypes obtained by the gDNA method from a few donors, generation probabilities were computed with OLGA. The source is immuneACCESS, and TCRdb retained only in-frame sequences with V and J called. Part of the clones is not carried over; for the studies checked, unresolved V genes explain less than half of this, and the remainder is unexplained. V, J and clone size are those of that table, while D and trimming were read from the DNA. Recorded for this sample are some 1,400,000 clones; around 97% of them occurred a single time. The top ten clones comprise 0.95% to 1.5% of the sample.

Healthy HIV-negative adults with no recently reported acute infections or vaccinations were included as donors. Only Caucasian adults living in Nashville, Tennessee, USA were represented among the donors. Magnetic negative selection was used to enrich CD4+ T cells, after which naive cells were positively selected on CD45RA and the negative fraction became the memory subset. After blood collection by leukapheresis, PBMCs were isolated using Ficoll-Histopaque density gradient centrifugation and then cryopreserved in the vapor phase of liquid nitrogen. Analytical flow cytometry was used to check the purity and quantity of every magnetically sorted T cell population. Genomic DNA was isolated from each sorted fraction and quantified by UV absorbance on a Nanodrop 2000c.

This clonotype originated in a young man in good health. This sequence uses TRBV5-6 and TRBJ2-5; 7 junctional bases match TRBD2. Sequencing was carried out using naive CD4+ T cells sorted from blood. Per the publication, the cell subset or site label means: CD45RA+ positively selected. The nucleotide sequence is given as TGTGCCAGCAGGGGGCGGCGGGAGTCCCAAGAGACCCAGTACTTC. This translates into CASRGRRESQETQYF.